This is a list of T cell receptor beta chains from one sample in a study of T cells after yellow fever vaccination. TCRdb called the 5' RACE reads again in MiXCR, with one record for every CDR3 protein. The sample lists fewer than 150,000 distinct CDR3 sequences; 7.7% were seen once. The sample consisted of CD4+ T cells sorted from PBMCs, taken 5 days after the yellow fever booster vaccination. All receptors come from a man younger than 45 who received the YFV17D yellow fever vaccine. Both conserved end residues are part of each CDR3. Clone size, where shown, is once, few, many, or a class for clones that have expanded.

V gene: TRBV5-1
J gene: TRBJ2-7
clone size: many
CDR3 length: 17
CDR3 protein: CASSSFWGPGQSYEQYF

V gene: TRBV6-1
J gene: TRBJ2-3
clone size: many
CDR3 length: 14
CDR3 protein: CASSQGVGTDTQYF

V gene: TRBV25-1
J gene: TRBJ2-2
clone size: many
CDR3 length: 14
CDR3 protein: CASSDGGNTGELFF

V gene: TRBV9
J gene: TRBJ2-1
clone size: NA
CDR3 length: 14
CDR3 protein: CASSSGQGYNEQFF

V gene: TRBV12-3/TRBV12-4
J gene: TRBJ2-5
clone size: many
CDR3 length: 13
CDR3 protein: CASSFGIGETQYF

V gene: TRBV12-3/TRBV12-4
J gene: TRBJ2-7
clone size: few
CDR3 length: 14
CDR3 protein: CASSLLASSYEQYF

V gene: TRBV7-2
J gene: TRBJ2-1
clone size: many
CDR3 length: 15
CDR3 protein: CASSLIGGVYNEQFF

V gene: TRBV10-3
J gene: TRBJ1-5
clone size: many
CDR3 length: 13
CDR3 protein: CAIGEGVNQPQHF

V gene: TRBV20-1
J gene: TRBJ2-5
clone size: NA
CDR3 length: 11
CDR3 protein: CSAAAQETQYF

V gene: TRBV4-3
J gene: TRBJ1-6
clone size: few
CDR3 length: 14
CDR3 protein: CASSQGWTNSPLHF

V gene: TRBV27
J gene: TRBJ2-1
clone size: many
CDR3 length: 14
CDR3 protein: CASGPGSSYNEQFF

V gene: TRBV15
J gene: TRBJ2-1
clone size: NA
CDR3 length: 18
CDR3 protein: CATARGLAGRGSYNEQFF

V gene: TRBV28
J gene: TRBJ2-7
clone size: many
CDR3 length: 14
CDR3 protein: CASSFSGRAYEQYF

V gene: TRBV30
J gene: TRBJ2-3
clone size: many
CDR3 length: 14
CDR3 protein: CAWSVVSGVDTQYF

V gene: TRBV7-6
J gene: TRBJ2-1
clone size: many
CDR3 length: 12
CDR3 protein: CASSTHTHEQFF

V gene: TRBV5-1
J gene: TRBJ2-7
clone size: many
CDR3 length: 15
CDR3 protein: CASSLDPGLAYEQYF

V gene: TRBV29-1
J gene: TRBJ2-1
clone size: many
CDR3 length: 14
CDR3 protein: CSVAKGSSYNEQFF

V gene: TRBV7-2
J gene: TRBJ2-5
clone size: few
CDR3 length: 17
CDR3 protein: CASSLDASGSYQETQYF

V gene: TRBV5-1
J gene: TRBJ2-7
clone size: many
CDR3 length: 12
CDR3 protein: CASSPGVNEQYF

V gene: TRBV6-5
J gene: TRBJ2-5
clone size: many
CDR3 length: 12
CDR3 protein: CASSYSKETQYF

V gene: TRBV18
J gene: TRBJ1-6
clone size: few
CDR3 length: 13
CDR3 protein: CASSPSDTSPLHF

V gene: TRBV6-2/TRBV6-3
J gene: TRBJ2-5
clone size: many
CDR3 length: 13
CDR3 protein: CASCSGGLKTQYF

V gene: TRBV7-3
J gene: TRBJ2-2
clone size: many
CDR3 length: 16
CDR3 protein: CASSLTIGSHTGELFF